Following are 9 T cell receptor beta chains from one sample sequenced in a study of blood T cell repertoires in COVID-19 (TCRdb year 2020). The library was made by the immunoSEQ multiplex PCR assay. The table was pulled from immuneACCESS by TCRdb, which kept in-frame rearrangements only. Such tables lose some clones; where checked, under half of the loss comes from unresolved V genes, and the rest has no known cause. The table for this sample lists some 240,000 clones; about 90% of them were counted only once. The ten largest account for roughly 2% of the sample. The sequencing sample was made of peripheral blood. The receptors derive from a woman aged 55 to 70 with COVID-19, enrolled during active disease.

The chain employs TRBV6-5 and TRBJ1-1; D is undetermined. Germline V CDR1 and CDR2: MNHEY, SVGAGI. The CDR3 is made up of 11 amino acids. The V and J ends lost 7 bases and 11 bases respectively, with 14 bases between them. The CDR3 DNA follows: TGTGCCAGCATGTTGGAGGGCGCGGCTTTCTTT. Translation gives CASMLEGAAFF.

The chain has TRBV15 and TRBJ1-2; D may be TRBD1 (5 bases). The CDR3 loop spans 17 amino acids. V shed 1 base and J shed 5 bases, with 20 bases lying between them. Germline CDR1 reads LNHNV; CDR2 reads YYDKDF (reference sequence). The CDR3 spells CATSRARAGVGYYGYTF. CDR3 bases: TGTGCCACCAGCAGAGCGAGAGCGGGGGTTGGGTATTATGGCTACACCTTC.

J is TRBJ1-1 and V is TRBV15; 7 bases map to TRBD1. Looked up from germline, CDR1 is LNHNV and CDR2 is YYDKDF (reference sequence). The CDR3 length is 12 residues. J was trimmed by 9 bases and V by 8 bases; bases with no gene match: 9. CDR3 residues: CATRETGIKAFF. CDR3 sequence (DNA): TGTGCCACCCGGGAGACAGGGATTAAAGCTTTCTTT.

The J gene is TRBJ1-1, the V gene TRBV7-2; TRBD1 might be the D (5 bases). CDR3 length: 14 amino acids. The ends were cut back, 2 bases at V and 4 bases at J, with 11 bases in the middle. Germline CDR1 is SGHTA and CDR2 is FQGNSA. The CDR3 DNA sequence: TGTGCCAGCAGCTTAATGGGGGGGGGCACTGAAGCTTTCTTT. It specifies CASSLMGGGTEAFF.

This clone occurred a few times. CDR3: CASTTGGVEAFF. For the CDR3, the DNA is TGTGCCAGCACCACCGGGGGGGTTGAAGCTTTCTTT. V and J are TRBV5-4 and TRBJ1-1; tentative D call: TRBD1 (5 bases). The V end was cut by 6 bases, the J end by 7 bases, with 13 bases between. The CDR3 spans 12 residues. The germline V gene encodes CDR1 SGHNT and CDR2 YYREEE (reference sequence).

The V call is TRBV18, the J call TRBJ2-1; TRBD2 agrees at 12 bases. CDR1 KGHSH and CDR2 LQKENI come from the germline V gene. V shed 5 bases and J 10 bases; nucleotides not matched to a gene: 9. This CDR3 spans 15 amino acids. CDR3 amino acids: CASSATGLAGIEQFF. The CDR3 nucleotides are TGTGCCAGCTCAGCCACGGGACTAGCGGGTATAGAGCAGTTCTTC.

J is TRBJ1-5 and V is TRBV3-1 (or the pseudogene TRBV3-2); D not certain. The CDR3 has 19 residues. Trimming took off 4 bases at V and 2 bases at J, with 24 bases between the two ends. Germline CDR1 reads LGHDT; CDR2 reads YNNKEL (reference sequence). The CDR3: CASSPENPSSHIRNQPQHF. In DNA form, the CDR3 reads TGTGCCAGCAGCCCCGAGAACCCATCGAGCCATATTCGCAATCAGCCCCAGCATTTT.

The chain combines TRBV18 with TRBJ2-1, with 10 bases identical to TRBD1. With V trimmed by 3 bases and J by 9 bases, 5 bases remained unmatched. Germline-derived CDR1 and CDR2 are KGHSH and LQKENI. CDR3 length equals 14 residues. The chain's CDR3 is CASSPQTGGGEQFF. CDR3 sequence (DNA): TGTGCCAGCTCACCCCAGACAGGGGGCGGTGAGCAGTTCTTC.

J is TRBJ1-5 and V is TRBV5-4; no clear D gene. The germline V and J ends were trimmed by 0 bases and 0 bases, with 7 bases remaining between them. CDR1 and CDR2 (germline): SGHNT, YYREEE (reference sequence). The CDR3 contains 15 residues. The CDR3 spells CASSLEPNSNQPQHF. The CDR3 DNA reads as TGTGCCAGCAGCTTGGAGCCAAATAGCAATCAGCCCCAGCATTTT.